Presented here are 24 T cell receptor beta chains from one specimen sequenced in a study of somatic mutations in cytotoxic T cells in rheumatoid arthritis. The data were produced by immunoSEQ multiplex PCR, yet TCRdb's version contains in-frame clones alone and is incomplete. Here the sample spans approximately 20,000 clones, around 81% being singletons. Sequencing was done on a sample of CD8+ T cells sorted from blood. The receptors stem from a young man with rheumatoid arthritis.

The gene calls are TRBV25-1 and TRBJ2-3, with 7 nucleotides matching TRBD1. This CDR3 has 14 residues. The V gene end was trimmed by 7 bases and the J gene end by 5 bases; junction bases not matched to a gene: 9. Germline CDR1 reads MGHDK; CDR2 reads SYGVNS. The CDR3 region has the DNA TGTGCCAGCACAGGGACAGCTACAGAAGATACGCAGTATTTT. This gives the protein CASTGTATEDTQYF.

The CDR3 DNA sequence: TGCGCCAGCAGCCAAGATTCGGGGACCCGTAGCTCCTATAATTCACCCCTCCACTTT. Translation: CASSQDSGTRSSYNSPLHF. This chain uses TRBV4-1 with TRBJ1-6; weak D call: TRBD1 (5 bases). Germline CDR1 and CDR2: MGHRA and YSYEKL. The V end lost 0 bases, the J end lost 0 bases, and 15 bases lay between the germline ends. CDR3 length: 19 residues.

The chain couples TRBV10-2 to TRBJ1-1; no clear D gene. The CDR3 contains 15 residues. The V end was cut by 3 bases, the J end by 6 bases, with 17 bases between. Germline V gene data show CDR1 as WSHSY and CDR2 as SAAADI. This chain's CDR3 is CASSDAGWELPEAFF. The CDR3 DNA reads TGCGCCAGCAGTGATGCCGGTTGGGAGTTGCCTGAAGCTTTCTTT.

This chain links TRBV27 with TRBJ1-1, with D unresolved. The CDR3 is 12 residues long. CDR1 and CDR2 from the germline V gene are MNHEY and SMNVEV (reference sequence). V gave up 4 bases and J gave up 6 bases, with 9 bases separating them. The CDR3 reads CASSSLRSEAFF. CDR3 nucleotide sequence: TGTGCCAGCAGTTCCCTCAGATCTGAAGCTTTCTTT.

The chain is built from TRBV4-1 and TRBJ1-5; D unresolved. Germline values: CDR1 MGHRA, CDR2 YSYEKL. Trimming stripped 1 base from V and 0 bases from J, with 10 bases between. This CDR3 is 16 amino acids long. This CDR3 reads CASSQVFGNSNQPQHF. DNA for the CDR3: TGCGCCAGCAGCCAAGTATTCGGGAATAGCAATCAGCCCCAGCATTTT.

Points on this clone: The sample has other DNA sequences that encode this CDR3 too. The chain links TRBV7-2 to TRBJ2-7; 10 positions agree with TRBD1. Germline V lookup: CDR1 SGHTA, CDR2 FQGNSA. The CDR3 contains 14 residues. V shed 5 bases, J shed 4 bases, and the junction held 5 bases outside the gene matches. The CDR3 coding sequence is TGTGCCAGCAGCCCTTGGACAGGGGGATACGAGCAGTACTTC. Protein product: CASSPWTGGYEQYF.

The gene calls are TRBV6-1 and TRBJ2-1; 9 bases agree with TRBD1. Trimming cost V 6 bases and J 7 bases; bases outside gene matches: 7. Per the germline V gene, CDR1 is MNHNS and CDR2 is SASEGT. CDR3 size: 14 residues. DNA for the CDR3: TGTGCCAGCAGCTGGACAGGGGAAGGAAATGAGCAGTTCTTC. It yields the protein CASSWTGEGNEQFF.

The V and J genes are TRBV27 and TRBJ2-7; 7 nucleotides align to TRBD1. The CDR3 runs to 14 residues. Germline CDR1 reads MNHEY; CDR2 reads SMNVEV (reference sequence). With 7 bases clipped from V and 2 bases from J, the junction kept 8 bases outside the gene matches. The CDR3: CASKMRGLTYEQYF. CDR3 DNA sequence: TGTGCCAGCAAAATGAGGGGGCTGACCTACGAGCAGTACTTC.

The chain joins TRBV19 to TRBJ2-7; D possibly matches TRBD1 or TRBD2 (7 bases each). V shed 4 bases and J shed 5 bases, with 12 bases lying between them. The CDR3 spans 13 residues. The germline gives CDR1 LNHDA, CDR2 SQIVND (reference sequence). The CDR3 region has the DNA TGTGCCAGTAGTAAGGCAGGGGGGGACGAGCAGTACTTC. This translates into CASSKAGGDEQYF.

The V and J genes are TRBV5-6 and TRBJ2-5; TRBD1 matches at 8 bases. CDR1 and CDR2 from the germline V gene are SGHDT and YYEEEE. The length of the CDR3 is 14 residues. J gave up 5 bases and V 1 base, and 4 bases lay outside the gene matches. The CDR3 sequence: CASSLSTGGETQYF. The CDR3 DNA reads TGTGCCAGCAGCTTGAGTACAGGGGGGGAGACCCAGTACTTC.

CDR3 amino acids: CSANTEAFF. The CDR3 coding sequence is TGCAGTGCGAACACTGAAGCTTTCTTT. The chain joins TRBV20-1 to TRBJ1-1; D is uncertain. Trimming left V 6 bases short and J 1 base short, with 0 bases between. The CDR3 has 9 amino acids. Germline CDR1 is DFQATT and CDR2 is SNEGSKA (reference sequence).

This chain joins TRBV6-1 and TRBJ2-7; TRBD2 aligns across 13 bases. The germline V gene has CDR1 MNHNS and CDR2 SASEGT. The CDR3 spans 15 residues. Unmatched junction bases numbered 6, after V lost 5 bases and J lost 5 bases. CDR3 nucleotides: TGTGCCAGCAGTTCACTAGCGGGGGGGCCCGACGAGCAGTACTTC. Encoded protein: CASSSLAGGPDEQYF.

The chain couples TRBV18 to TRBJ2-7; D is undetermined. Germline assignment: CDR1 KGHSH and CDR2 LQKENI. With 0 bases removed from V and 7 bases from J, the gap between germline ends came to 13 bases. This CDR3 is built from 14 residues. CDR3 sequence reads: CASSPPLLGVEQYF. CDR3 in DNA: TGTGCCAGCTCACCACCTTTGCTTGGTGTGGAGCAGTACTTC. Looking up the rest from reference TRBV18 and TRBJ2-7 gives the full variable domain: NAGVMQNPRHLVRRRGQEARLRCSPMKGHSHVYWYRQLPEEGLKFMVYLQKENIIDESGMPKERFSAEFPKEGPSILRIQQVVRGDSAAYFCASSPPLLGVEQYFGPGTRLTVT.

The rearrangement links TRBV28 to TRBJ2-7, with a possible D match to TRBD2 (5 bases). The length of the CDR3 is 13 residues. Germline values: CDR1 MDHEN, CDR2 SYDVKM. Trimming removed 1 base at V and 7 bases at J, with 11 bases between. The CDR3 is CASSLSSPGEQYF. CDR3 sequence (DNA): TGTGCCAGCAGTTTATCTAGCCCGGGGGAGCAGTACTTC. Filled out from reference TRBV28 and TRBJ2-7, the complete variable domain reads DVKVTQSSRYLVKRTGEKVFLECVQDMDHENMFWYRQDPGLGLRLIYFSYDVKMKEKGDIPEGYSVSREKKERFSLILESASTNQTSMYLCASSLSSPGEQYFGPGTRLTVT.

In DNA, the CDR3 is TGTGCCAGTAGTACCGACCTGGTTCAGTTCAATCAGCCCCAGCATTTT. This codes for CASSTDLVQFNQPQHF. The chain has TRBV19 and TRBJ1-5; D not resolved. The CDR3 runs to 16 residues. Trimming took 4 bases from V and 3 from J, leaving 16 bases between them. Germline V lookup: CDR1 LNHDA, CDR2 SQIVND (reference sequence).

V gene TRBV5-6 combines with J gene TRBJ1-3, with D unclear. V lost 4 bases, J lost 0 bases, and 11 bases lay in between. This CDR3 region has 15 residues. The germline CDR1 and CDR2 sequences are SGHDT and YYEEEE. CDR3 region: CASSRISVSGNTIYF. In DNA, the CDR3 is TGTGCCAGCAGCCGAATATCTGTCTCTGGAAACACCATATATTTT.

The chain combines TRBV25-1 with TRBJ2-5; D possibly matches TRBD1 or TRBD2 (6 bases each). The CDR3 consists of 13 residues. V shed 6 bases and J shed 1 base, with 9 bases lying between them. CDR1 MGHDK and CDR2 SYGVNS come from the germline V gene. As DNA, the CDR3 is TGTGCCAGCAGCGAGGGGGGCCAAGAGACCCAGTACTTC. As protein: CASSEGGQETQYF.

This sequence joins TRBV15 and TRBJ1-4; 7 bases line up with TRBD1. Unmatched junction bases numbered 6, after V lost 6 bases and J lost 5 bases. The CDR3 extends over 14 amino acids. Germline V gives CDR1 LNHNV, CDR2 YYDKDF (reference sequence). DNA of the CDR3: TGTGCCACCAGGTCGGAGGGGGCCAATGAAAAACTGTTTTTT. Translation gives CATRSEGANEKLFF.

This sequence joins TRBV28 and TRBJ1-4, with 8 bases identical to TRBD1. The germline V gene has CDR1 MDHEN and CDR2 SYDVKM. J lost 2 bases, V lost 5 bases, and 4 bases had no gene match. The CDR3 loop spans 15 amino acids. This CDR3 reads CASSPTGGTNEKLFF. Here the CDR3 DNA reads TGTGCCAGCAGTCCTACAGGGGGTACTAATGAAAAACTGTTTTTT.

The chain combines TRBV5-5 with TRBJ2-3; 15 nucleotides align to TRBD2. The V and J ends lost 4 bases and 7 bases, in that order; junction bases with no gene match: 7. CDR3 length: 16 residues. CDR1 and CDR2 from the germline V gene are SGHKS and YYEKEE (reference sequence). CDR3 coding DNA: TGTGCCAGCAGCCTCCGGACTAGCGGGGGGGCAAATACGCAGTATTTT. Amino acid sequence: CASSLRTSGGANTQYF. Filled out from reference TRBV5-5 and TRBJ2-3, the complete variable domain reads DAGVTQSPTHLIKTRGQQVTLRCSPISGHKSVSWYQQVLGQGPQFIFQYYEKEERGRGNFPDRFSARQFPNYSSELNVNALLLGDSALYLCASSLRTSGGANTQYFGPGTRLTVL.

The chain combines TRBV14 with TRBJ1-6; unclear D gene. The CDR3 runs 13 residues. Germline values: CDR1 SGHDN, CDR2 FVKESK. V was pared by 3 bases and J by 2 bases, with 2 bases between. This CDR3 is CASSHAYNSPLHF. The CDR3 DNA reads TGTGCCAGCAGCCACGCCTATAATTCACCCCTCCACTTT.

This sequence joins TRBV5-4 and TRBJ2-7, with 9 bases lining up with TRBD1. CDR3 length: 14 residues. Germline CDR1 and CDR2: SGHNT and YYREEE (reference sequence). The V and J ends lost 0 bases and 2 bases, in that order; junction bases with no gene match: 0. CDR3 residues: CASSLGTGAYEQYF. DNA of the CDR3: TGTGCCAGCAGCTTGGGGACAGGGGCCTACGAGCAGTACTTC.

This sequence joins TRBV11-1 and TRBJ1-4; 7 bases agree with TRBD1. CDR3 length equals 15 residues. The germline gives CDR1 SGHAT, CDR2 FQDESV (reference sequence). The V segment lost 3 bases and the J segment 4 bases; nucleotides outside the gene matches: 5. The CDR3 loop is CASSFRQGDNEKLFF. The CDR3 DNA follows: TGTGCCAGCAGCTTCCGACAGGGCGATAATGAAAAACTGTTTTTT.

The genes are TRBV19 and TRBJ1-5; no clear D gene. The V gene lost 6 bases and the J gene lost 3 bases, with 18 bases spanning the gap. The V gene's germline CDR1 is LNHDA and CDR2 SQIVND (reference sequence). The CDR3 runs to 16 residues. The CDR3 bases are TGTGCCAGTAGGTCGGTAGAGTCTCAACTCAATCAGCCCCAGCATTTT. It encodes CASRSVESQLNQPQHF. The full variable domain, completed using reference TRBV19 and TRBJ1-5, is DGGITQSPKYLFRKEGQNVTLSCEQNLNHDAMYWYRQDPGQGLRLIYYSQIVNDFQKGDIAEGYSVSREKKESFPLTVTSAQKNPTAFYLCASRSVESQLNQPQHFGDGTRLSIL.